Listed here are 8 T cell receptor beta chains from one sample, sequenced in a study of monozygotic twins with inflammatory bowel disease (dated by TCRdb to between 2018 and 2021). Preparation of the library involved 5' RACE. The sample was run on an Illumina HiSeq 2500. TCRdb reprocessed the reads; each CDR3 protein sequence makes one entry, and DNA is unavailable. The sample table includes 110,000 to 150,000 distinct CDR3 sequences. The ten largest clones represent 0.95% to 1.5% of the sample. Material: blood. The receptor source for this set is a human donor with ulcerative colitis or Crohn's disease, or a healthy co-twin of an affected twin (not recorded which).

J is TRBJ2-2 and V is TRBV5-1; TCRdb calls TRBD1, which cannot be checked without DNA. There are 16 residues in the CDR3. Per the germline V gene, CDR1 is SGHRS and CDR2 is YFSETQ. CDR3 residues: CASSFGGQGNTGELFF.

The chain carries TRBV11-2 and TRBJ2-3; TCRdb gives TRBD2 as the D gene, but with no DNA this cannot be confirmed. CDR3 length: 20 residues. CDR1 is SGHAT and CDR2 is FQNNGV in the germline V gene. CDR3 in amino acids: CASSLEGSGTSNGSTDTQYF.

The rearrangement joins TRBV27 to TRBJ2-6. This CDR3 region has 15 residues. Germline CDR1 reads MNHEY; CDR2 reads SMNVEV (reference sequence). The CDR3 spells CASSFSVSGANVLTF.

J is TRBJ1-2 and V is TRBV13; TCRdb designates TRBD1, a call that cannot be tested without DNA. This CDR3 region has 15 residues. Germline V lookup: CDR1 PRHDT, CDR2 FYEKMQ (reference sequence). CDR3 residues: CASSLGGLGGYGYTF.

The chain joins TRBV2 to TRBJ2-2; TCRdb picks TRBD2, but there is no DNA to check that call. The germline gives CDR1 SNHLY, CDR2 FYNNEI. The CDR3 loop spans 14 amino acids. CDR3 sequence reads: CASKSGRATGELFF.

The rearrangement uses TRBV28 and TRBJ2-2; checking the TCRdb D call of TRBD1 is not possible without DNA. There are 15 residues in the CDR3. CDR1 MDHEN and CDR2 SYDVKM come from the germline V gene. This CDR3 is CASSRQGAATGELFF.

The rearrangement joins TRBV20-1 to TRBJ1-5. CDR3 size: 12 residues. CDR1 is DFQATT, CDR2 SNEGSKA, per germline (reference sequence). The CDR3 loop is CSARPVHQPQHF.

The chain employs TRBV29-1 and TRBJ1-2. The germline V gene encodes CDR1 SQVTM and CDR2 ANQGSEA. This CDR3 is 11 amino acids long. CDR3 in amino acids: CSVAGPNGYTF.